The text below deals with one T cell receptor (beta chain). Its antigen remains unknown. This sample is drawn from a study of identical twins' blood T cells. Whole-study results and caveats: V gene usage reportedly matched far better within twin pairs than unrelated donors.

Per the germline V gene, CDR1 is KGHSH and CDR2 is LQKENI. Trimming removed 8 bases from V and 3 bases from J, with 17 bases in between. This CDR3 contains 14 residues. One entry per CDR3 protein, called by TCRdb with MiXCR from the 5' RACE reads. The table lists 300,000 to 400,000 distinct CDR3 sequences, 25% to 35% of them singletons. The clonotype originates from a woman aged 18 to 55 in good health. The gene calls are TRBV18 and TRBJ2-7; no clear D gene. Input material: PBMCs. CDR3 DNA: TGTGCCAGCGCTGTACAGAGAACCAACTACGAGCAGTACTTC. Translation gives CASAVQRTNYEQYF.